This T cell receptor (beta chain) was recorded in a study of prognosis after radiotherapy for stage I lung cancer. General study points: Following stereotactic body radiation therapy, patients who went on to develop distant metastases had lower Shannon entropy. As reported, TRBV and TRBJ gene usage differed between patients who had metastases and those who did not.

This CDR3 comprises 14 residues. V lost 6 bases and J 2 bases, leaving 11 bases between the germline ends. Germline V gene data show CDR1 as SNHLY and CDR2 as FYNNEI. This clonotype was seen ten or more times. Its specificity is unknown. Amplification of the TCR beta CDR3 (from genomic DNA) was done by two-round multiplex PCR. Amplification during the initial PCR round employed primers specific to each TRBV and TRBJ gene. TCRdb used MiXCR to reprocess the multiplex PCR reads, holding one entry per CDR3 protein. The sample lists 20,000 to 30,000 distinct CDR3 sequences; about 40% were seen once. This sequence was found in a donor over 45 with non-small cell lung cancer. The V call is TRBV2, the J call TRBJ2-1; D is perhaps TRBD1 (6 bases). Sequencing used PBMCs, obtained before or after stereotactic body radiation therapy (not recorded which). The DNA of the CDR3 is TGTGCCAGCAGGGGGACACAAGCCTACAATGAGCAGTTCTTC. Amino acid sequence: CASRGTQAYNEQFF.